The 17 T cell receptor beta chains listed next were all sequenced from one sample in a study of cytomegalovirus exposure and HLA in healthy donors. 13 Jbeta primers and 60 Vbeta primers were used for the PCR. Sequenced by immunoSEQ multiplex PCR; TCRdb stores in-frame clones only, minus some. The sample has some 160,000 clones, over 80% seen once. Sequenced: PBMCs. The source is a male donor in good health and CMV-seronegative.

This clone was observed a few times. V usage is TRBV27 and J usage is TRBJ2-6; the D gene is possibly TRBD2 (6 bases). The CDR3 is 18 amino acids. The V and J ends lost 1 base and 1 base respectively, with 14 bases between them. Germline loops: CDR1 MNHEY, CDR2 SMNVEV (reference sequence). CDR3 sequence: CASSLWAGRTSGANVLTF. The CDR3 DNA follows: TGTGCCAGCAGTTTATGGGCAGGGAGGACTTCTGGGGCCAACGTCCTGACTTTC.

This rearrangement joins TRBV11-2 to TRBJ2-5, with 10 bases identical to TRBD2. The tail of the sequence fits TRBJ2-7 better, so the J call may be wrong. Germline CDR1 is SGHAT and CDR2 is FQNNGV. CDR3 length equals 16 residues. CDR3 amino acids: CASSLGPSGGSYEQYF. The CDR3 DNA reads as TGTGCCAGCAGCTTAGGTCCTAGCGGGGGTTCCTACGAGCAGTACTTC.

This chain connects TRBV4-1 to TRBJ2-3; D is ambiguous. CDR1 is MGHRA, CDR2 YSYEKL, per germline. The CDR3 is 16 amino acids. The V gene lost 3 bases and the J gene lost 7 bases, with 20 bases spanning the gap. The CDR3, as DNA: TGCGCCAGCAGCCACCCGACTGGGTCTGGTAATCATACGCAGTATTTT. This translates into CASSHPTGSGNHTQYF.

The V call is TRBV5-5, the J call TRBJ1-4; the D gene is possibly TRBD1 (6 bases). Deletions cut 4 bases from V and 7 bases from J, with 20 bases between. CDR1 and CDR2 (germline): SGHKS, YYEKEE (reference sequence). The CDR3 runs 16 residues. The CDR3 sequence is CASSRLPGTFGEKLFF. CDR3 DNA: TGTGCCAGCAGCCGACTTCCCGGGACATTTGGTGAAAAACTGTTTTTT. Using reference TRBV5-5 and TRBJ1-4 for the parts outside the CDR3, the full variable domain is DAGVTQSPTHLIKTRGQQVTLRCSPISGHKSVSWYQQVLGQGPQFIFQYYEKEERGRGNFPDRFSARQFPNYSSELNVNALLLGDSALYLCASSRLPGTFGEKLFFGSGTQLSVL.

The V call is TRBV27, the J call TRBJ1-4; perhaps TRBD1 as D (6 bases). The CDR3 is made up of 13 amino acids. V lost 9 bases and J 1 base, leaving 9 bases between the germline ends. Germline CDR1 is MNHEY and CDR2 is SMNVEV (reference sequence). The CDR3 DNA reads as TGTGCCAGTAGCAGGGGAACTAATGAAAAACTGTTTTTT. Amino acid sequence: CASSRGTNEKLFF.

V usage is TRBV18 and J usage is TRBJ2-7; 8 bases are a match to TRBD1. The CDR3 covers 16 residues. J lost 5 bases, V lost 5 bases, and 14 bases had no gene match. Germline assignment: CDR1 KGHSH and CDR2 LQKENI. CDR3 in DNA: TGTGCCAGCTCAAAAACGGGGACAGGCGACAGGGACGAGCAGTACTTC. Encoded protein: CASSKTGTGDRDEQYF.

The rearrangement joins TRBV7-8 to TRBJ2-2; TRBD2 agrees at 10 bases. The CDR3 contains 15 residues. With 4 bases clipped from V and 4 bases from J, the junction kept 3 bases outside the gene matches. Per the germline V gene, CDR1 is SGHVS and CDR2 is FQNEAQ. CDR3 sequence reads: CASSWTSGITGELFF. The CDR3 DNA is TGTGCCAGCAGCTGGACTAGCGGAATCACCGGGGAGCTGTTTTTT.

This clone was observed a few times. The chain employs TRBV19 and TRBJ1-5; 7 bases fit TRBD1. The CDR3 is made up of 15 amino acids. J was trimmed by 4 bases and V by 4 bases; bases with no gene match: 7. Germline values: CDR1 LNHDA, CDR2 SQIVND (reference sequence). CDR3 sequence (DNA): TGTGCCAGTAGTACCCAGACAGGGACGAATCAGCCCCAGCATTTT. Translating gives CASSTQTGTNQPQHF.

This clone was seen more than once but under ten times. The chain couples TRBV29-1 to TRBJ2-1; 13 bases align to TRBD2. The CDR3 consists of 18 residues. V dropped 3 bases and J dropped 5; count of bases not matched to a gene: 13. The V gene's germline CDR1 is SQVTM and CDR2 ANQGSEA. The CDR3 spells CSVERLAGGPGPNNEQFF. CDR3 coding DNA: TGCAGCGTTGAGAGACTAGCGGGGGGCCCGGGGCCAAACAATGAGCAGTTCTTC.

This chain connects TRBV18 to TRBJ2-5; unclear D gene. V was clipped by 0 bases and J by 3 bases, with 8 bases between them. Germline V lookup: CDR1 KGHSH, CDR2 LQKENI. This CDR3 spans 14 amino acids. CDR3 sequence (DNA): TGTGCCAGCTCACCACCTGGTTCTAAAGAGACCCAGTACTTC. Amino acids: CASSPPGSKETQYF.

To note about this clone: The sample contains more than one DNA sequence encoding this CDR3. The CDR3: CASSLVTGTEAFF. Here the CDR3 DNA reads TGTGCCAGCAGCTTAGTGACGGGGACTGAAGCTTTCTTT. V and J are TRBV7-9 and TRBJ1-1; D not certain. The CDR3 consists of 13 residues. V was pared by 1 base and J by 5 bases, with 8 bases between. Germline V gives CDR1 SEHNR, CDR2 FQNEAQ (reference sequence).

This clone has a handful of counts. V and J are TRBV6-6 and TRBJ1-4, with 8 bases that match TRBD1. The V gene end was trimmed by 6 bases and the J gene end by 6 bases; junction bases not matched to a gene: 3. CDR1 and CDR2 (germline): MNHNY, SVGAGI (reference sequence). The CDR3 has 13 amino acids. The CDR3 coding sequence is TGTGCCAGCAGGACGGACAGGGATGAAAAACTGTTTTTT. Protein sequence: CASRTDRDEKLFF.

The chain is built from TRBV4-3 and TRBJ2-3, with 8 bases identical to TRBD2. Looked up from germline, CDR1 is LGHNA and CDR2 is YSLEER. V was clipped by 1 base and J by 5 bases; unmatched bases: 5. The CDR3 contains 15 residues. The CDR3 spells CASSQGGLVGDTQYF. For the CDR3, the DNA is TGCGCCAGCAGCCAAGGGGGACTAGTGGGAGATACGCAGTATTTT.

V and J are TRBV9 and TRBJ2-1, with 8 positions matching TRBD2. V dropped 0 bases and J dropped 5; count of bases not matched to a gene: 4. CDR1 SGDLS and CDR2 YYNGEE come from the germline V gene. This CDR3 has 15 amino acids. The CDR3 sequence is CASSVVTGGDNEQFF. The CDR3 coding sequence is TGTGCCAGCAGCGTAGTAACGGGGGGGGACAATGAGCAGTTCTTC.

The rearrangement joins TRBV5-1 to TRBJ2-6; D call uncertain. The CDR3 runs 16 residues. Germline V gene lookup returns CDR1 SGHRS and CDR2 YFSETQ. Trimming cost V 1 base and J 0 bases, with 8 bases left between them. DNA of the CDR3: TGCGCCAGCAGCTTGTCCCCAGGCTCTGGGGCCAACGTCCTGACTTTC. Encoded protein: CASSLSPGSGANVLTF.

The V and J genes are TRBV7-9 and TRBJ2-7; possible D gene TRBD2, 5 bases. Trimming removed 6 bases at V and 4 bases at J, with 10 bases between. The CDR3 contains 12 residues. CDR1 is SEHNR and CDR2 is FQNEAQ in the germline V gene (reference sequence). The CDR3 protein is CASRAPGYEQYF. The CDR3 bases are TGTGCCAGCAGAGCTCCGGGATACGAGCAGTACTTC.

As for this clone: The junction departs from germline at one end; a sequencing error may be responsible. This sequence joins TRBV5-4 and TRBJ1-1, with D unresolved. Per the germline V gene, CDR1 is SGHNT and CDR2 is YYREEE (reference sequence). This CDR3 region has 12 residues. CDR3 protein: CASSQAGGEAFF. CDR3 coding DNA: TGCGCCAGCAGCCAAGCTGGCGGCGAAGCTTTCTTT. Full variable domain (rest looked up from reference TRBV5-4 and TRBJ1-1): ETGVTQSPTHLIKTRGQQVTLRCSSQSGHNTVSWYQQALGQGPQFIFQYYREEENGRGNFPPRFSGLQFPNYSSELNVNALELDDSALYLCASSQAGGEAFFGQGTRLTVV.